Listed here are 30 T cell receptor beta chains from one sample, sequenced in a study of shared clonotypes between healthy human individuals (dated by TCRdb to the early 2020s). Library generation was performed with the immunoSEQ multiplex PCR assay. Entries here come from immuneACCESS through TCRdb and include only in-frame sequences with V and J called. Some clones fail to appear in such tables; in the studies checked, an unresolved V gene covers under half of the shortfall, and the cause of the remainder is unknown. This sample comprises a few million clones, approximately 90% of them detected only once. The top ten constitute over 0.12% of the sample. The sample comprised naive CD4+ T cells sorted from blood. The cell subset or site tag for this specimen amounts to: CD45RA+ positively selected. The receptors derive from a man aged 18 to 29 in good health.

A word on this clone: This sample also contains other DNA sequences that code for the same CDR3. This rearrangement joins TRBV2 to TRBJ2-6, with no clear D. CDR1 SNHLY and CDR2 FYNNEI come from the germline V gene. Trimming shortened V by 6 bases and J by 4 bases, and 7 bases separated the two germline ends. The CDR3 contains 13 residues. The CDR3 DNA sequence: TGTGCCAGCAGGGGTCCCGGGGCCAACGTCCTGACTTTC. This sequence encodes CASRGPGANVLTF.

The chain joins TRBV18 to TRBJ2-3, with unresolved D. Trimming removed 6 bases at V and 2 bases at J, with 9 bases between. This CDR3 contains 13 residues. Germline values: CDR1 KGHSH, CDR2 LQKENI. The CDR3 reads CASSTVYTDTQYF. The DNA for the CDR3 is TGTGCCAGCTCGACGGTTTACACAGATACGCAGTATTTT.

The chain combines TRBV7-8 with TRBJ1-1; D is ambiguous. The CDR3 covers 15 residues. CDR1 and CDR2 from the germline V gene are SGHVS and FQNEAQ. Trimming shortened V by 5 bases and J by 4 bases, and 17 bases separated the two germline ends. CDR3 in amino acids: CASSLLTAAGTEAFF. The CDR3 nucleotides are TGTGCCAGCAGCCTGTTGACGGCCGCCGGCACTGAAGCTTTCTTT.

The CDR3 region is CASSYSDRVNNEQFF. CDR3 in DNA: TGTGCCAGCAGTTACTCTGACAGGGTTAACAATGAGCAGTTCTTC. The rearrangement uses TRBV6-5 and TRBJ2-1, with 7 bases lining up with TRBD1. The CDR3 is made up of 15 amino acids. Germline assignment: CDR1 MNHEY and CDR2 SVGAGI. V lost 0 bases and J lost 5; bases outside the gene matches: 4.

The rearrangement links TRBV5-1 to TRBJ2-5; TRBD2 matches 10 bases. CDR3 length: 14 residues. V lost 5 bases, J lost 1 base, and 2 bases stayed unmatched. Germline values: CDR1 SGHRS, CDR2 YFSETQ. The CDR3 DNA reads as TGCGCCAGCAGAGCGGGAGGGGTCCAAGAGACCCAGTACTTC. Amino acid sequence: CASRAGGVQETQYF.

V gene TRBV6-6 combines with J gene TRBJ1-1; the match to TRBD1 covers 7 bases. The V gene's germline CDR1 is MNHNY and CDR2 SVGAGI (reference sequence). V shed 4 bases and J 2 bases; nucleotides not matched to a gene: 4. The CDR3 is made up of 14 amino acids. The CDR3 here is CASSFGTANTEAFF. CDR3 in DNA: TGTGCCAGCAGTTTCGGGACAGCTAACACTGAAGCTTTCTTT.

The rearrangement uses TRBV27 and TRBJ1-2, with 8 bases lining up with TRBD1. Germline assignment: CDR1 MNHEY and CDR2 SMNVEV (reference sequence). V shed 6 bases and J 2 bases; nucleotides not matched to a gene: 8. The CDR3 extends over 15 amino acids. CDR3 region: CASRRTGLGNYGYTF. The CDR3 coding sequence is TGTGCCAGCAGAAGGACAGGGCTGGGGAACTATGGCTACACCTTC.

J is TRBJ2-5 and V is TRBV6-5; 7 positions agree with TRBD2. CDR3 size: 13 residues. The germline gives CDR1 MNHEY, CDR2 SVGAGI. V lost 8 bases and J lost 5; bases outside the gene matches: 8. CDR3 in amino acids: CASRNRLAETQYF. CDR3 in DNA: TGTGCCAGCCGGAATCGACTAGCCGAGACCCAGTACTTC.

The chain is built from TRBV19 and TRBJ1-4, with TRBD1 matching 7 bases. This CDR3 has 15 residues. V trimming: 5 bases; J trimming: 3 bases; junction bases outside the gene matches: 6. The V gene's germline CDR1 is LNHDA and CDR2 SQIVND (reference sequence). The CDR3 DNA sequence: TGTGCCAGTAGTTTTGGCGGGACAGCTAATGAAAAACTGTTTTTT. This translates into CASSFGGTANEKLFF.

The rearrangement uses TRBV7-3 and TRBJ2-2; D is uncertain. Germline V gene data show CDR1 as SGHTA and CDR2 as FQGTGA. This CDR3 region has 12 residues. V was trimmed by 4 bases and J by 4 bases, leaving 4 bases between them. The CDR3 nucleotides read TGTGCCAGCAGCTCCCTCACCGGGGAGCTGTTTTTT. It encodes CASSSLTGELFF.

The CDR3 loop is CASSLASQTETQYF. CDR3 nucleotides: TGCGCCAGCAGCTTGGCCTCACAGACGGAGACCCAGTACTTC. The rearrangement links TRBV5-1 to TRBJ2-5; D remains ambiguous. Deletions cut 0 bases from V and 5 bases from J, with 11 bases between. Per germline, CDR1 SGHRS and CDR2 YFSETQ. The length of the CDR3 is 14 residues.

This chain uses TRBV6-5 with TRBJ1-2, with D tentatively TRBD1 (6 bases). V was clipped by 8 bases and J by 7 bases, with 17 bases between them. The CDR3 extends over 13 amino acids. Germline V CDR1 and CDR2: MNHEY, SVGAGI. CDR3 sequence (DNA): TGTGCCAGCGGGTTACGGCAGGGGTTTGGCTACACCTTC. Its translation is CASGLRQGFGYTF.

CDR3 residues: CASSDSAGTSESTDTQYF. CDR3 DNA sequence: TGTGCCAGCAGTGATTCGGCCGGGACTAGCGAAAGCACAGATACGCAGTATTTT. The chain couples TRBV25-1 to TRBJ2-3; TRBD2 agrees at 10 bases. Germline CDR1 and CDR2: MGHDK and SYGVNS. With V trimmed by 3 bases and J by 0 bases, 9 bases remained unmatched. This CDR3 has 18 amino acids.

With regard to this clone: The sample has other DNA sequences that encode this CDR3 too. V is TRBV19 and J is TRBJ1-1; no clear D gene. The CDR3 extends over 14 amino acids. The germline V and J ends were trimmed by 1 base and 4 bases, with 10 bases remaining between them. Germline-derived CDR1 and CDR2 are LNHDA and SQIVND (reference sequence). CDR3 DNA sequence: TGTGCCAGTAGTATAGTTCGGGGATCCACTGAAGCTTTCTTT. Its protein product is CASSIVRGSTEAFF.

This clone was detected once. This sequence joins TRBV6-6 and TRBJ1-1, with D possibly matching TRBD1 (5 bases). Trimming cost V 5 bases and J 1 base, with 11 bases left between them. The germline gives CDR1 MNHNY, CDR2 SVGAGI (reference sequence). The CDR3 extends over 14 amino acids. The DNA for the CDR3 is TGTGCCAGCAGTCGCCTTGGGGGGAACACTGAAGCTTTCTTT. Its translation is CASSRLGGNTEAFF.

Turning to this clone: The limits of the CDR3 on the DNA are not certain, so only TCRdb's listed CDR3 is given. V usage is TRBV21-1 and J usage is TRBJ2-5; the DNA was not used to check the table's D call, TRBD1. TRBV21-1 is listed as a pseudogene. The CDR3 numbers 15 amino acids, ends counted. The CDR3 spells CASRYRCPEEETQYF.

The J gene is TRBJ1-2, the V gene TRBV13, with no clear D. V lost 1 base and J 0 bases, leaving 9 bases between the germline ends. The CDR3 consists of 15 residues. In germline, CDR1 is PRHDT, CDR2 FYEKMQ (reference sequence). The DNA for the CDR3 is TGTGCCAGCAGCTTAGCCAGATCAGCTAACTATGGCTACACCTTC. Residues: CASSLARSANYGYTF.

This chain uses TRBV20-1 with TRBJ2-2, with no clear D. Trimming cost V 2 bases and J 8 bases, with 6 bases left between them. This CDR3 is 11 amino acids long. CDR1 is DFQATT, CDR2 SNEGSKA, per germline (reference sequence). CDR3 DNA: TGCAGTGCTAGACGCGGTGGGGAGCTGTTTTTT. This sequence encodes CSARRGGELFF.

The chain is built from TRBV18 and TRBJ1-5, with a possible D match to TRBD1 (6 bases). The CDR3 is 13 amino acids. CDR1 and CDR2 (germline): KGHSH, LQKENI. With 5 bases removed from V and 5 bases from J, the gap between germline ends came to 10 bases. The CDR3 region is CASSSGADQPQHF. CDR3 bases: TGTGCCAGCTCATCAGGGGCGGATCAGCCCCAGCATTTT.

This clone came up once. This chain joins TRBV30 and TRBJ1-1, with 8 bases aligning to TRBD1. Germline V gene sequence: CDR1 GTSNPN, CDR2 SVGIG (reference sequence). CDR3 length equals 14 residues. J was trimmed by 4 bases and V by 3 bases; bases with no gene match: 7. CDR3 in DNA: TGTGCCTGGAGAGGGACAGGAGGAACCACTGAAGCTTTCTTT. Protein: CAWRGTGGTTEAFF.

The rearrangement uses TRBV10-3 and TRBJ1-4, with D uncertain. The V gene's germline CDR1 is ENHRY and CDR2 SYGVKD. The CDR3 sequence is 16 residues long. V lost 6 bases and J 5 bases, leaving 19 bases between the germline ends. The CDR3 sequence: CAISPGVAGGNEKLFF. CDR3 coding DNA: TGTGCCATCAGCCCGGGAGTTGCGGGCGGGAATGAAAAACTGTTTTTT.

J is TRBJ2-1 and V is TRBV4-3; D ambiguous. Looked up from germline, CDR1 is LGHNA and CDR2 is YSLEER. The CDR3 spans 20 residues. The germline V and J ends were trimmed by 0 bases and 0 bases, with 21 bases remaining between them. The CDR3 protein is CASSQDIPGLTFSSYNEQFF. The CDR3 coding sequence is TGCGCCAGCAGCCAAGATATACCAGGCCTGACTTTTAGCTCCTACAATGAGCAGTTCTTC.

DNA of the CDR3: TGTGCCATCAGTGAGGGGGGATGGTATAGCGGGAGCTACAATGAGCAGTTCTTC. Protein: CAISEGGWYSGSYNEQFF. The chain is built from TRBV10-3 and TRBJ2-1, with 9 bases lining up with TRBD2. V lost 2 bases to trimming and J lost 3 bases; unmatched junction nucleotides: 11. Germline assignment: CDR1 ENHRY and CDR2 SYGVKD. The CDR3 consists of 18 residues.

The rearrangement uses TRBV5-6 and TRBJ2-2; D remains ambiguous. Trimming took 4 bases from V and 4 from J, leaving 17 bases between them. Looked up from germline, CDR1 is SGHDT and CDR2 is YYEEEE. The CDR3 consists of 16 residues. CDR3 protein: CASSRYWAESTGELFF. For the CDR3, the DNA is TGTGCCAGCAGCCGATATTGGGCAGAGTCCACCGGGGAGCTGTTTTTT.

This CDR3 is CAWSVSPASTDTQYF. CDR3 in DNA: TGTGCCTGGAGTGTATCTCCGGCTAGCACAGATACGCAGTATTTT. The chain employs TRBV30 and TRBJ2-3, with D unresolved. In germline, CDR1 is GTSNPN, CDR2 SVGIG (reference sequence). CDR3 length: 15 residues. The V and J ends lost 0 bases and 0 bases respectively, with 10 bases between them.

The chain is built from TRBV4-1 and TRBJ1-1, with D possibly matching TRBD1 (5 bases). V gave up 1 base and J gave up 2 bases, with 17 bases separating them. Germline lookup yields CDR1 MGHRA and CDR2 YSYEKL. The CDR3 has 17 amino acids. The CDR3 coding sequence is TGCGCCAGCAGCCAAGCGACGGGGACTTGGGGCAACACTGAAGCTTTCTTT. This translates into CASSQATGTWGNTEAFF.

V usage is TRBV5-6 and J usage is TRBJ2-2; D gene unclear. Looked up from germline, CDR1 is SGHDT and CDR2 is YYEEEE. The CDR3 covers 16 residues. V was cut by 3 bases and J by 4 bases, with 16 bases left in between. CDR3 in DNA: TGTGCCAGCAGCTCCCGCACATTAATAAGCACCGGGGAGCTGTTTTTT. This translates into CASSSRTLISTGELFF.

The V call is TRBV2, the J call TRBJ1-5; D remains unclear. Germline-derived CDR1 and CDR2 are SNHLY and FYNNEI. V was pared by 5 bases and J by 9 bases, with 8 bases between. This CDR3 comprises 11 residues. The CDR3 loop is CASSPLGPQHF. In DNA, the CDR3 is TGTGCCAGCAGTCCCCTGGGGCCCCAGCATTTT.

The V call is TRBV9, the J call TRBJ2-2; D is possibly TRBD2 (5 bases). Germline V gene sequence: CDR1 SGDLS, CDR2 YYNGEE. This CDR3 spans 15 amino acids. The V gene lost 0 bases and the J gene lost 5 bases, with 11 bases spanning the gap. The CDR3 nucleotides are TGTGCCAGCAGCGTAGAAGACGGGGATACCGGGGAGCTGTTTTTT. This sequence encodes CASSVEDGDTGELFF.

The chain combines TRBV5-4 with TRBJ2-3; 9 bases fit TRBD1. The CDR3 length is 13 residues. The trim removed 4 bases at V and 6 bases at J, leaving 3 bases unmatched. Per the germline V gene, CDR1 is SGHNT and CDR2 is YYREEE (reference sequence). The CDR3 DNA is TGTGCCAGCAGCGTTGGACAGGGGGATACGCAGTATTTT. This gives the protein CASSVGQGDTQYF.